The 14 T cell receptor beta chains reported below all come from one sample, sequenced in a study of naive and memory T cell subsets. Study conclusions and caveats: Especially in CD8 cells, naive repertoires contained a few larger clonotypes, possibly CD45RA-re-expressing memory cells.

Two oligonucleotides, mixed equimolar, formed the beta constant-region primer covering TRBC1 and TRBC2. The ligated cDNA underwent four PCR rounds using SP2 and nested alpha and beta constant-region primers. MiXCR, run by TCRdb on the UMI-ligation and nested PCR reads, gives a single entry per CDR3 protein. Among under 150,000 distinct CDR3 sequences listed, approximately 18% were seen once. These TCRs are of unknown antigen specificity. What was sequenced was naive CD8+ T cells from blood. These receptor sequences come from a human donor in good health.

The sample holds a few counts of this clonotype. The CDR3 coding sequence is TGTGCCAGCGGGCATTTGGTCCCACTAGCGGGCTATGAGCAGTTCTTC. It codes for CASGHLVPLAGYEQFF. The chain joins TRBV12-3 or TRBV12-4 to TRBJ2-1, with 9 positions matching TRBD2. There are 16 residues in the CDR3. Trimming took 8 bases from V and 8 from J; bases not matched to a gene: 16.

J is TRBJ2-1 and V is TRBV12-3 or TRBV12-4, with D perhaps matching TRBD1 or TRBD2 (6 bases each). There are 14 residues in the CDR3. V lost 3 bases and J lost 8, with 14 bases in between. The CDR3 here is CASSLGGEVYEQFF. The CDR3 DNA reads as TGTGCCAGCAGTTTGGGGGGCGAGGTATATGAGCAGTTCTTC.

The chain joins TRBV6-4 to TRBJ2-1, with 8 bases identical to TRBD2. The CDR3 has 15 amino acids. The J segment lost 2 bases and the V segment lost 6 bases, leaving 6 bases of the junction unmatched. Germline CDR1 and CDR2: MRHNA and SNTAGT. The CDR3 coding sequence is TGTGCCAGCAGAAAACTAGCGGAACCCTACAATGAGCAGTTCTTC. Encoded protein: CASRKLAEPYNEQFF.

CDR3 coding DNA: TGTGCCAGCAGCTTGGGGTGGGGGGACTCCGTGTTTGGGGAATTCTTC. The encoded protein is CASSLGWGDSVFGEFF. This chain links TRBV5-6 with TRBJ2-1; D might be TRBD2 (6 bases). The CDR3 totals 16 residues. CDR1 SGHDT and CDR2 YYEEEE come from the germline V gene. V lost 0 bases and J lost 16, with 26 bases in between.

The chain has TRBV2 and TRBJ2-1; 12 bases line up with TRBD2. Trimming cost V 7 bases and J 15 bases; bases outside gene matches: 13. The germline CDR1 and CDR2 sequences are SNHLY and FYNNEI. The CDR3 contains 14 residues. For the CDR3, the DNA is TGTGCCAGCATTGGACTAGCGGGATTTGGGCTCTTGTTCTTC. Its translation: CASIGLAGFGLLFF. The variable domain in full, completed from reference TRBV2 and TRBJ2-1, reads EPEVTQTPSHQVTQMGQEVILRCVPISNHLYFYWYRQILGQKVEFLVSFYNNEISEKSEIFDDQFSVERPDGSNFTLKIRSTKLEDSAMYFCASIGLAGFGLLFFGPGTRLTVL.

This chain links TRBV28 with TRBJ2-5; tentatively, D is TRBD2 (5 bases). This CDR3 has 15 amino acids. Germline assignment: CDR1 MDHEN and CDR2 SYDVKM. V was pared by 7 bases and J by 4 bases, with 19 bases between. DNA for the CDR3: TGTGCCAGCAAAATCGGGTCCCGAGGGCGAGAGACCCAGTACTTC. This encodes CASKIGSRGRETQYF.

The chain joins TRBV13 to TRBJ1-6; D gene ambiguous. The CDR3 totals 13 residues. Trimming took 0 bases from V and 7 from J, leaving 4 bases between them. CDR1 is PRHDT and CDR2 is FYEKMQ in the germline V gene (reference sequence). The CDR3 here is CASSLGWNSPLHF. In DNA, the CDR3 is TGTGCCAGCAGCTTAGGATGGAATTCACCCCTCCACTTT.

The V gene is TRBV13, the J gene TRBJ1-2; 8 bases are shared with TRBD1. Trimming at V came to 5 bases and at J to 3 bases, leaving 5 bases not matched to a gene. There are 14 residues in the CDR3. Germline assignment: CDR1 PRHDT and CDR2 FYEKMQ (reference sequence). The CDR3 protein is CASSGATGDYGYTF. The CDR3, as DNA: TGTGCCAGCAGCGGAGCGACAGGGGACTATGGCTACACCTTC.

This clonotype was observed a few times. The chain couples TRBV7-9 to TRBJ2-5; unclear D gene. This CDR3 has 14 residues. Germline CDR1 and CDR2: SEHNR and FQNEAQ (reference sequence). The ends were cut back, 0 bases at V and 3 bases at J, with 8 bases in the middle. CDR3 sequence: CASSLASPKETQYF. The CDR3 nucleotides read TGTGCCAGCAGCTTAGCTTCACCCAAAGAGACCCAGTACTTC.

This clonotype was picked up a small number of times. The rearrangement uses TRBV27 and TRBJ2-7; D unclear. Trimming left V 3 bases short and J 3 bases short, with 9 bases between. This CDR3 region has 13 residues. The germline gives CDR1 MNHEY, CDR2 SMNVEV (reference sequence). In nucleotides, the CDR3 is TGTGCCAGCAGTTTTTTCCCGCACTACGAGCAGTACTTC. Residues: CASSFFPHYEQYF.

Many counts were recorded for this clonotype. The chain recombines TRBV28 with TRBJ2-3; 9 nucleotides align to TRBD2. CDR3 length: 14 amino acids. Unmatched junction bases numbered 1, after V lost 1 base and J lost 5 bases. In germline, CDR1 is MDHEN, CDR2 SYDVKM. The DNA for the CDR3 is TGTGCCAGCAGTTTATTACTAGCGGGAGATACGCAGTATTTT. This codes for CASSLLLAGDTQYF. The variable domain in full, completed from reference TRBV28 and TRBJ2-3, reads DVKVTQSSRYLVKRTGEKVFLECVQDMDHENMFWYRQDPGLGLRLIYFSYDVKMKEKGDIPEGYSVSREKKERFSLILESASTNQTSMYLCASSLLLAGDTQYFGPGTRLTVL.

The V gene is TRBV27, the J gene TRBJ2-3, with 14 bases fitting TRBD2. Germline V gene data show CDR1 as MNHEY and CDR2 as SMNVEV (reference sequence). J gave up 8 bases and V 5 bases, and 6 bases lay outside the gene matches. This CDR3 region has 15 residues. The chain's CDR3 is CASSPGLAGAVTQYF. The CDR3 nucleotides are TGTGCCAGCAGTCCGGGACTAGCGGGAGCCGTTACGCAGTATTTT.

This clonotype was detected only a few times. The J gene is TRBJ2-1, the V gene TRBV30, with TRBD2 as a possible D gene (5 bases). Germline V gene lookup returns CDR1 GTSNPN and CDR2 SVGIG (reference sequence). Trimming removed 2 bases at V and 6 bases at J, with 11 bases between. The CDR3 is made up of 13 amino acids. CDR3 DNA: TGTGCCTGGAGTCAGCTAGCCGCCAATGAGCAGTTCTTC. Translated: CAWSQLAANEQFF.

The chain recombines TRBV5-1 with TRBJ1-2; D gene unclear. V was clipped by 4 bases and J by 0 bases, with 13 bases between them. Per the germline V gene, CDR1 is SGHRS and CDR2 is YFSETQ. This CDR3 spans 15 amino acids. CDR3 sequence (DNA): TGCGCCAGCAGCGTCTGGACTGATCCTAACTATGGCTACACCTTC. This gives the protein CASSVWTDPNYGYTF. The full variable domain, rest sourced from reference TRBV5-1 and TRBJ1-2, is KAGVTQTPRYLIKTRGQQVTLSCSPISGHRSVSWYQQTPGQGLQFLFEYFSETQRNKGNFPGRFSGRQFSNSRSEMNVSTLELGDSALYLCASSVWTDPNYGYTFGSGTRLTVV.